This T cell receptor (beta chain) is drawn from a study of identical twins (dated by TCRdb to the mid-2010s). For the wider study: The study deep-sequenced TCR alpha and beta repertoires from monozygotic twins, unrelated adults of various ages and cord blood to test whether fetal clonotypes persist. To rule out contamination, replicate twin experiments were performed at different times with different library preparation protocols.

The germline V gene (reference sequence) specifies SEHNR as CDR1 and FQNEAQ as CDR2. V and J are trimmed by 4 bases and 4 bases, and the gene matches miss 2 bases of the junction. There are 13 amino acids in the CDR3, from cysteine to phenylalanine inclusive. Only the CDR3 DNA is retained, 39 bases long and in frame from the first base. As for this clonotype: Its target antigen remains unknown. The input lacks base qualities; no much larger clone sits a single base away.

What the study reported, not specific to this receptor: Invariant T cells such as MAIT and iNKT could partly confound zero-insertion analyses, although diverse VJ usage argued against such confounding for most clonotypes. Compared with coincidental sharing between unrelated individuals, out-of-frame TCR alpha sequences shared between twins showed an excess of sequences with low generation probability. Fewer insertions were carried by abundant cord blood beta clonotypes, a similar but weaker trend appeared in young adult naive repertoires, and no such trend appeared in memory repertoires. In monozygotic twins, out-of-frame TCR alpha sharing was systematically underestimated by recombination models, although the models agreed with sharing between unrelated individuals. In beta out-of-frame sequences, excess twin sharing was weaker, because having fewer shared sequences lowered the signal-to-noise ratio. Because the same donors could not be followed over many years, the conclusions relied on cross-sectional statistical analysis.

Libraries were built with 5' RACE. Data came from an Illumina HiSeq 2000. Template switching introduced a universal primer binding site; the final cDNA contained a unique molecular identifier, enabling accurate counting of TCR cDNA molecules. First-strand cDNA for TCR alpha and beta chains was synthesized from specific primers in the conserved constant-segment region. To control for contamination, every cDNA library was double barcoded, receiving both a SMART-Mk sample barcode and Illumina barcodes. TruSeq adapter sequences, together with Illumina sample barcodes, were added in two successive PCR steps. The TCR alpha and beta cDNA libraries were sequenced on the Illumina HiSeq platform using custom primers. The original pipeline was this. MiGEC processed the raw reads to extract unique molecular identifiers, while MiXCR was used to determine the CDR3 positions. For each individual, recombination models were inferred using an EM algorithm with the repgenHMM and IGoR tools. The tcR package in R was used for shared clonotype analysis, with sharing normalized by the product of cloneset sizes. To study raw recombination without the effects of thymic and clonal selection, out-of-frame nonproductive sequences were analyzed. TCRdb redid the processing of the public reads, applying fastp at Q25 and MiXCR, and retained in-frame beta chains. Each entry merges the rows of one CDR3 protein and shows their most common DNA and genes. Here the V and J calls rest on TCRdb's processing, not on the authors' analysis. In all, the sample holds around 1.7 million distinct CDR3 sequences, and around 33% of those were seen once. Under 0.35% of the sample comes from the top ten.

Every donor in the study was a healthy Caucasian. The clonotype originates from a newborn girl in good health. The sequenced sample was cord blood. The chain links TRBV7-9 with TRBJ1-1; the junction holds 8 bases that match TRBD1. The DNA is TGTGCCAGCAGCTGGACAGGGTTCACTGAAGCTTTCTTT. Its protein is CASSWTGFTEAFF.